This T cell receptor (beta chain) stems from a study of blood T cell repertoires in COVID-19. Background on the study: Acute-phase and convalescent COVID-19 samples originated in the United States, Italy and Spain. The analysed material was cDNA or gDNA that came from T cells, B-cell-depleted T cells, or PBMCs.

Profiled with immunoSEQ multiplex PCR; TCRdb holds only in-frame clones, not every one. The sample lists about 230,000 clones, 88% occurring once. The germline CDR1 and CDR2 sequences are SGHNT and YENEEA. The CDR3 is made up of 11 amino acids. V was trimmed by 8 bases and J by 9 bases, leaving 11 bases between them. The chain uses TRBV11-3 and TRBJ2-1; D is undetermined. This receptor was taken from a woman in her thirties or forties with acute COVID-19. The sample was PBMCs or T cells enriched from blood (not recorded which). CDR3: CASESRGEQFF. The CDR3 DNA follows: TGTGCCAGCGAGTCCCGCGGTGAGCAGTTCTTC.